Presented here are 9 T cell receptor beta chains from one specimen sequenced in a study of Graves' ophthalmopathy and Graves' hyperthyroidism. Using RNA transcripts, the TCR beta CDR3 regions were amplified. RT-PCR with HTBI primers came first, then second-round multiplex PCR. TCRdb analysed the multiplex PCR reads with MiXCR anew, one entry per CDR3 protein. The sample shows a few hundred thousand distinct CDR3 sequences, approximately 37% of them seen only once. Sequencing was done on a sample of peripheral blood or thyroid tissue (not recorded which). Every receptor here comes from an adult man with Graves' hyperthyroidism.

There are many counts of this clonotype. V gene TRBV20-1 combines with J gene TRBJ1-1, with TRBD1 as a possible D gene (6 bases). The CDR3 contains 14 residues. Trimming shortened V by 0 bases and J by 4 bases, and 12 bases separated the two germline ends. Germline loops: CDR1 DFQATT, CDR2 SNEGSKA (reference sequence). CDR3 sequence (DNA): TGCAGTGCTAGAGATACCAGGGGTCTCACTGAAGCTTTCTTT. Translation: CSARDTRGLTEAFF.

This clonotype was observed a handful of times. J is TRBJ2-3 and V is TRBV5-1; no clear D gene. The germline gives CDR1 SGHRS, CDR2 YFSETQ. Deletions cut 1 base from V and 2 bases from J, with 8 bases between. The CDR3 length is 14 residues. CDR3 loop: CASSLTAITDTQYF. CDR3 in DNA: TGCGCCAGCAGCTTGACAGCAATCACAGATACGCAGTATTTT.

This clonotype appeared many times. The chain joins TRBV29-1 to TRBJ1-1, with 9 bases fitting TRBD1. CDR3 length: 16 amino acids. In germline, CDR1 is SQVTM, CDR2 ANQGSEA. V gave up 2 bases and J gave up 6 bases; unmatched junction bases: 13. CDR3 in DNA: TGCAGCGTTGAATACTGGGGACAGGGTCGCAAAGCTGAAGCTTTCTTT. Its translation: CSVEYWGQGRKAEAFF. The full variable domain, completed using reference TRBV29-1 and TRBJ1-1, is SAVISQKPSRDICQRGTSLTIQCQVDSQVTMMFWYRQQPGQSLTLIATANQGSEATYESGFVIDKFPISRPNLTFSTLTVSNMSPEDSSIYLCSVEYWGQGRKAEAFFGQGTRLTVV.

Notes on this clonotype: This may be a read error: a much more frequent sequence differs by one nucleotide. The rearrangement links TRBV20-1 to TRBJ1-5; 9 bases line up with TRBD1. Trimming cost V 6 bases and J 5 bases; bases outside gene matches: 11. CDR1 DFQATT and CDR2 SNEGSKA come from the germline V gene (reference sequence). There are 15 residues in the CDR3. CDR3 nucleotide sequence: TGCAGTGCGCAACAGACAGGGGGAGGAGATCAGCCCCAGCATTTT. Its protein is CSAQQTGGGDQPQHF.

About this clonotype: It may be a read error: a sequence one base away is much more abundant. V is TRBV7-9 and J is TRBJ1-1, with D possibly being TRBD1 (6 bases). The CDR3 covers 16 residues. Germline V gene data show CDR1 as SEHNR and CDR2 as FQNEAQ (reference sequence). With 5 bases removed from V and 1 base from J, the gap between germline ends came to 17 bases. CDR3 residues: CASSALPGRGNTEAFF. The CDR3 bases are TGTGCCAGCAGCGCTCTTCCAGGCAGGGGGAACACTGAAGCTTTCTTT.

This clonotype was seen ten or more times. The chain uses TRBV15 and TRBJ1-1, with 7 bases fitting TRBD1. This CDR3 is built from 13 residues. V trimming: 3 bases; J trimming: 8 bases; junction bases outside the gene matches: 6. Looked up from germline, CDR1 is LNHNV and CDR2 is YYDKDF (reference sequence). Here the CDR3 DNA reads TGTGCCACCAGCAGGCCGACAGGGAGAGAAGCTTTCTTT. This sequence encodes CATSRPTGREAFF.

The genes are TRBV2 and TRBJ2-7; D unresolved. Germline loops: CDR1 SNHLY, CDR2 FYNNEI. V was cut by 3 bases and J by 1 base, with 7 bases left in between. There are 13 residues in the CDR3. As DNA, the CDR3 is TGTGCCAGCAGTGAGAACAGTTCCTACGAGCAGTACTTC. This gives the protein CASSENSSYEQYF.

At least ten counts were recorded for this clonotype. The chain recombines TRBV6-1 with TRBJ2-7; D remains ambiguous. Trimming removed 2 bases at V and 2 bases at J, with 7 bases between. The CDR3 extends over 13 amino acids. Looked up from germline, CDR1 is MNHNS and CDR2 is SASEGT. The CDR3 loop is CASSELVTYEQYF. CDR3 DNA sequence: TGTGCCAGCAGTGAACTGGTGACCTACGAGCAGTACTTC.

This clonotype has a handful of counts. This chain joins TRBV29-1 and TRBJ2-3; TRBD1 matches 7 bases. The V and J ends lost 1 base and 8 bases, in that order; junction bases with no gene match: 15. This CDR3 spans 16 amino acids. CDR1 is SQVTM and CDR2 is ANQGSEA in the germline V gene. CDR3 sequence: CSVEAPEGALSGTQYF. As DNA, the CDR3 is TGCAGCGTTGAAGCCCCAGAGGGGGCGTTATCGGGTACGCAGTATTTT.